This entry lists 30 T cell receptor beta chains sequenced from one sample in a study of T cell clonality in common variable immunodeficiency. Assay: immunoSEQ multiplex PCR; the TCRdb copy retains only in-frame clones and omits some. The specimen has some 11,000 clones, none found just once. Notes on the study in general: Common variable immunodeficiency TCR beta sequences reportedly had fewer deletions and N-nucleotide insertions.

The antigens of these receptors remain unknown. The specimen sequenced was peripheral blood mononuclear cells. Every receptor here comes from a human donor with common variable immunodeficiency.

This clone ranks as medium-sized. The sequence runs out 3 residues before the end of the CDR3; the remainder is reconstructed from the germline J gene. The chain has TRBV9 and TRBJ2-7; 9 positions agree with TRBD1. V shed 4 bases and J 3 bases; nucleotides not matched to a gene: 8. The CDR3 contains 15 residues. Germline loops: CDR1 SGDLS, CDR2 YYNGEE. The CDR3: CASSPTGGGGYEQYF. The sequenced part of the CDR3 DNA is TGTGCCAGCAGCCCGACAGGGGGTGGTGGCTACGAG.

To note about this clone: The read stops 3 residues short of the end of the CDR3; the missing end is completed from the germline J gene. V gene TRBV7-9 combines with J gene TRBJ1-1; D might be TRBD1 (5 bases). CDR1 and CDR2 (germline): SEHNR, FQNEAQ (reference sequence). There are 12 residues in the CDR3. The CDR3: CASGPTGEEAFF. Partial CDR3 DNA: TGTGCCAGCGGCCCTACGGGGGAGGAA.

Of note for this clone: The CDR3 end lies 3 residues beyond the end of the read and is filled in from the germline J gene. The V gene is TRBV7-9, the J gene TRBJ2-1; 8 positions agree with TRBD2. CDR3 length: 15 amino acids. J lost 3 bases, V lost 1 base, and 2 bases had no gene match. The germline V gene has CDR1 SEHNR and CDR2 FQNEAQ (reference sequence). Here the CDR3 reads CASSLGTSFYNEQFF. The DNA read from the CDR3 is TGTGCCAGCAGCTTAGGGACTAGCTTCTACAATGAG.

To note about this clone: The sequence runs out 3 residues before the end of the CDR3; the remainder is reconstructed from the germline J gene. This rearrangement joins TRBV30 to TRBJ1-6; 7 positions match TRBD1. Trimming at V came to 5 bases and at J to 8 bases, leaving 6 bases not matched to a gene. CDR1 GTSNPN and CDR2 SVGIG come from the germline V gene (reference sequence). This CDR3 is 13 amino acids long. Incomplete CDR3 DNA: TGTGCCTGGTTGACAGGGTGGGATTCACCC. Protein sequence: CAWLTGWDSP. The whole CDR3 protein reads CAWLTGWDSPLHF.

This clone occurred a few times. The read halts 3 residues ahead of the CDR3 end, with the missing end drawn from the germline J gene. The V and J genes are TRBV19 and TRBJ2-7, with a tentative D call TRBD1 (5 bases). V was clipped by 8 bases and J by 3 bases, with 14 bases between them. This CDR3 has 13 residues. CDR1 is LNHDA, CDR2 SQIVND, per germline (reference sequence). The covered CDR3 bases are TGTGCCAGTGGTAAGGGGTTTAGCTACGAG. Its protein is CASGKGFSYE. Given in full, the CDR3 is CASGKGFSYEQYF.

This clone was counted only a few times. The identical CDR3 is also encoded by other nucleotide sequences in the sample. The covered CDR3 bases are TGTGCCAAGCCCCGCTCTAGGCCTGGTGACTACCAGCCC. Its translation: CAKPRSRPGDYQP. The CDR3 reads in full as CAKPRSRPGDYQPQHF. The V and J genes are TRBV19 and TRBJ1-5; no definite D call. Sequencing ends 3 residues short of the CDR3 end; the germline J gene provides the rest. The CDR3 extends over 16 amino acids. Germline assignment: CDR1 LNHDA and CDR2 SQIVND (reference sequence). V was pared by 10 bases and J by 7 bases, with 26 bases between.

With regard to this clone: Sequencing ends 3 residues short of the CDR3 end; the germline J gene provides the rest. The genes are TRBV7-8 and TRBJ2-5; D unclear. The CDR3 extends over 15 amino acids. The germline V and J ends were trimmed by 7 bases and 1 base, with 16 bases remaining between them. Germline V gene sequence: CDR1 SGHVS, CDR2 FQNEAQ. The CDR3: CASKLNAARQETQYF. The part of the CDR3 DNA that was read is TGTGCCAGCAAACTTAATGCAGCGCGCCAAGAGACC.

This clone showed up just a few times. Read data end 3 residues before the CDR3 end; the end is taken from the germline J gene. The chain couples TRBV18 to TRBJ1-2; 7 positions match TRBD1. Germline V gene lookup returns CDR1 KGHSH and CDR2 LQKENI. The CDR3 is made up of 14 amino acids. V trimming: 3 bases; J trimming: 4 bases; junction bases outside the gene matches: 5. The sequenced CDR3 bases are TGTGCCAGCTCACCGGCAGGGGGTCTCTATGGC. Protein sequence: CASSPAGGLYG. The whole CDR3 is CASSPAGGLYGYTF.

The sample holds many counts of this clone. CDR3: CASSQLRSGTGRNSPLHF. The DNA read from the CDR3 is TGTGCCAGCAGCCAACTAAGATCGGGGACAGGGCGAAATTCACCC. The gene calls are TRBV14 and TRBJ1-6; 9 positions agree with TRBD1. The read halts 3 residues ahead of the CDR3 end, with the missing end drawn from the germline J gene. The germline CDR1 and CDR2 sequences are SGHDN and FVKESK. V shed 2 bases and J 7 bases; nucleotides not matched to a gene: 12. The CDR3 consists of 18 residues.

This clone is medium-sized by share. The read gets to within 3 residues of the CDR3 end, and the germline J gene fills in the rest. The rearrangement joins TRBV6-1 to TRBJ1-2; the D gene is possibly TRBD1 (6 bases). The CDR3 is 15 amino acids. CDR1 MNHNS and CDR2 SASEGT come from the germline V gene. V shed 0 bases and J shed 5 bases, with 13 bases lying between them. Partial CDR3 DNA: TGTGCCAGCAGTGAAGCGGGAGCCAGGGGTTATGGC. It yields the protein CASSEAGARGYG. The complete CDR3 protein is CASSEAGARGYGYTF.

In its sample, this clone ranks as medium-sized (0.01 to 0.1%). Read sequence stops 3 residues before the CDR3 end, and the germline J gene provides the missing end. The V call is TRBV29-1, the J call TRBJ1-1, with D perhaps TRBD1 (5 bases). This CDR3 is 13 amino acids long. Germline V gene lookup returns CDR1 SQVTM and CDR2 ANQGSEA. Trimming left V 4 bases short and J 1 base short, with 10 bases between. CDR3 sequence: CSVGITGNTEAFF. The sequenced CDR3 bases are TGCAGCGTTGGAATAACAGGGAACACTGAA.

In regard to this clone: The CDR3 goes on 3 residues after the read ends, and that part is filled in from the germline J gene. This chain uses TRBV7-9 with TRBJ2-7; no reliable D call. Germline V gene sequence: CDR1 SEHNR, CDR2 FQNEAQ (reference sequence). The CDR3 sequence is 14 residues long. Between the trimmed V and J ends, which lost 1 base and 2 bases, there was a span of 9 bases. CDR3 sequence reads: CASSLVASPYEQYF. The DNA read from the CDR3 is TGTGCCAGCAGCTTAGTGGCCTCTCCCTACGAG.

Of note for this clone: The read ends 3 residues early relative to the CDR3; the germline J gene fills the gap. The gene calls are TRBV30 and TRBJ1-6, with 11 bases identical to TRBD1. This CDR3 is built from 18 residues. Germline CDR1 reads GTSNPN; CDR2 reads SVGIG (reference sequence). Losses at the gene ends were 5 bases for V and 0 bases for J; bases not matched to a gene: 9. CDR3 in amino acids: CAWDGTGGLSSYNSPLHF. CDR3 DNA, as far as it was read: TGTGCCTGGGATGGGACAGGGGGATTGAGCTCCTATAATTCACCC.

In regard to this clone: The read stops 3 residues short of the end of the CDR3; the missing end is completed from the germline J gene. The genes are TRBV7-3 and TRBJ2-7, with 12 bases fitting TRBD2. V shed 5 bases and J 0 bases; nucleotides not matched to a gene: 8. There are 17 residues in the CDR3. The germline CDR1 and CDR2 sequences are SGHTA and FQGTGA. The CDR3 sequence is CASSRTLAGGHSYEQYF. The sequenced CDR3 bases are TGTGCCAGCAGCCGCACGCTAGCGGGGGGGCACTCCTACGAG.

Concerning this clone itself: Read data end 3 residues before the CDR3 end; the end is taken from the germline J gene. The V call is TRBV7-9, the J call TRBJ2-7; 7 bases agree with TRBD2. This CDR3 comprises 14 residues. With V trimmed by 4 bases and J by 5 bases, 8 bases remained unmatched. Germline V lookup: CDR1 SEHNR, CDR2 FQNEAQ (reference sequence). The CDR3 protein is CASSSTIGGNEQYF. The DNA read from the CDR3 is TGTGCCAGCAGCTCGACAATCGGGGGGAACGAG.

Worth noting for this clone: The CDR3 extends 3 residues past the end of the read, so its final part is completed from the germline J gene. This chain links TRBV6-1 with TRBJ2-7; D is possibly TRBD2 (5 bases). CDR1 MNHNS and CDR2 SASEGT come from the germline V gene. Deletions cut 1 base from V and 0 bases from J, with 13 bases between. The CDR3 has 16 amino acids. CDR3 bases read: TGTGCCAGCAGTGAAGGGGAAGCGGTGAGCTCCTACGAG. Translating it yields CASSEGEAVSSYE. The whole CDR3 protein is CASSEGEAVSSYEQYF.

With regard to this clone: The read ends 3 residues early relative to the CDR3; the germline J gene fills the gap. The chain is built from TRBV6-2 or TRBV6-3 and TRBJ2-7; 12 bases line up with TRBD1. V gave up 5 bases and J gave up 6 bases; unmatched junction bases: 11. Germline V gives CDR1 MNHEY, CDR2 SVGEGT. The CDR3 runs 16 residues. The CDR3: CASSRPGQGASREQYF. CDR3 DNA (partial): TGTGCCAGCAGTCGCCCGGGACAGGGGGCTTCGCGCGAG.

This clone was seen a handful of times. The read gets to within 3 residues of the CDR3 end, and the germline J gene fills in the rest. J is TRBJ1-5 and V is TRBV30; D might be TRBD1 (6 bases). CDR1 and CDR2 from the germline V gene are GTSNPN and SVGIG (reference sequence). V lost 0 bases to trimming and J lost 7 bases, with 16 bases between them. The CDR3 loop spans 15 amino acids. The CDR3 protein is CAWSVGQGIKQPQHF. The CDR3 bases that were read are TGTGCCTGGAGTGTTGGCCAGGGGATTAAACAGCCC.

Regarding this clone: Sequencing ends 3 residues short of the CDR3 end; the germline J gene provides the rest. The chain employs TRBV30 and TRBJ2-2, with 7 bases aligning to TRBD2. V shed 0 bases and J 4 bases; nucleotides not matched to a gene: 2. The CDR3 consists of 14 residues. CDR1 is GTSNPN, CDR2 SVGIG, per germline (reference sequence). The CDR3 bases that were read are TGTGCCTGGAGTGTTGCTAGCGGCACCGGGGAG. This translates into CAWSVASGTGE. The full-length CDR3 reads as CAWSVASGTGELFF.

CDR3 sequence reads: CASSHGQGVGTDTQYF. CDR3 DNA (partial): TGCGCCAGCAGCCACGGACAGGGGGTAGGAACAGATACG. The chain recombines TRBV5-1 with TRBJ2-3, with 10 bases matching TRBD1. The observed sequence ends 3 residues before the CDR3 terminus, with the missing tail filled in from the germline J gene. The V gene end was trimmed by 4 bases and the J gene end by 3 bases; junction bases not matched to a gene: 8. The CDR3 covers 16 residues. Germline CDR1 and CDR2: SGHRS and YFSETQ.

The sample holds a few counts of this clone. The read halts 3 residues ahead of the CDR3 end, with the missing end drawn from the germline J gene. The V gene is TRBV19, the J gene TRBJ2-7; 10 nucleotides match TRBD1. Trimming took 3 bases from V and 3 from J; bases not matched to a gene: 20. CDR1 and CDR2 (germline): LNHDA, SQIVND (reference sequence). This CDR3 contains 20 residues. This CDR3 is CASSIGPGQGTKLRDYEQYF. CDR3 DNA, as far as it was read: TGTGCCAGTAGTATTGGGCCGGGACAGGGGACGAAACTACGAGACTACGAG.

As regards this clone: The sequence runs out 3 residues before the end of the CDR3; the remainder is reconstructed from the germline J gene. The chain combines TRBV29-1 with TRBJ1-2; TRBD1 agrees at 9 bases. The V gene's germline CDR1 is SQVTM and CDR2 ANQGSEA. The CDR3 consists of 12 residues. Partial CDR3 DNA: TGCAGCTCGGAGGGACAGGGCGACGGC. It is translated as CSSEGQGDG. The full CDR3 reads CSSEGQGDGYTF.

CDR3 DNA (partial): TGTGCCAGCAGTGGCCTTCGACAGGGGACCTCCTACGAG. The encoded protein is CASSGLRQGTSYE. The entire CDR3 sequence reads CASSGLRQGTSYEQYF. The rearrangement joins TRBV6-1 to TRBJ2-7; 8 bases are a match to TRBD1. The CDR3 goes on 3 residues after the read ends, and that part is filled in from the germline J gene. The CDR3 extends over 16 amino acids. Germline values: CDR1 MNHNS, CDR2 SASEGT. With 4 bases clipped from V and 0 bases from J, the junction kept 8 bases outside the gene matches.

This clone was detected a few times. The DNA read from the CDR3 is TGTGCCAGCAGCTTAGAGGGGACAGGGACAGATACG. Translated, it gives CASSLEGTGTDT. The CDR3 in full is CASSLEGTGTDTQYF. The genes are TRBV7-9 and TRBJ2-3; 9 positions agree with TRBD1. The CDR3 goes on 3 residues after the read ends, and that part is filled in from the germline J gene. The J segment lost 3 bases and the V segment lost 1 base, leaving 2 bases of the junction unmatched. This CDR3 is built from 15 residues. The germline V gene has CDR1 SEHNR and CDR2 FQNEAQ (reference sequence). Full variable domain (rest looked up from reference TRBV7-9 and TRBJ2-3): DTGVSQNPRHKITKRGQNVTFRCDPISEHNRLYWYRQTLGQGPEFLTYFQNEAQLEKSRLLSDRFSAERPKGSFSTLEIQRTEQGDSAMYLCASSLEGTGTDTQYFGPGTRLTVL.

The CDR3 bases that were read are TGTGCCAGCAGTGTTACTGGCGGGGGGGCAGATGAG. Translating gives CASSVTGGGADE. The whole CDR3 protein is CASSVTGGGADEQFF. V is TRBV6-4 and J is TRBJ2-1; the match to TRBD2 covers 9 bases. The CDR3 end is not reached by the read, which stops 3 residues before it; the germline J gene fills it in. CDR3 size: 15 residues. The V gene's germline CDR1 is MRHNA and CDR2 SNTAGT. The trim removed 4 bases at V and 8 bases at J, leaving 9 bases unmatched.

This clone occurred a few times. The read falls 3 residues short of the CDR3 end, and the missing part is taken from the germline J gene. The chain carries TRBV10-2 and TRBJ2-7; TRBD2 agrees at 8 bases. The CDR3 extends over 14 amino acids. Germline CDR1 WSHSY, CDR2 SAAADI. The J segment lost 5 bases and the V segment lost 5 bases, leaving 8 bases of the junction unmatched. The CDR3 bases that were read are TGCGCCAGCAGTCCCGGGACTAGTGTCGACGAG. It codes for CASSPGTSVDE. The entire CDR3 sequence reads CASSPGTSVDEQYF.

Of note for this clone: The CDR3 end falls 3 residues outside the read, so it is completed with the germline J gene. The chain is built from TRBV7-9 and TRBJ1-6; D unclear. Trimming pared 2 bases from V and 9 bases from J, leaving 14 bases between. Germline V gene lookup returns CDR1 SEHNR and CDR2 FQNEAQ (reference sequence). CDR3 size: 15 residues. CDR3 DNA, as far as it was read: TGTGCCAGCAGCTTATCTGGCGGCCTACTTTCACCC. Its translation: CASSLSGGLLSP. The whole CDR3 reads CASSLSGGLLSPLHF.

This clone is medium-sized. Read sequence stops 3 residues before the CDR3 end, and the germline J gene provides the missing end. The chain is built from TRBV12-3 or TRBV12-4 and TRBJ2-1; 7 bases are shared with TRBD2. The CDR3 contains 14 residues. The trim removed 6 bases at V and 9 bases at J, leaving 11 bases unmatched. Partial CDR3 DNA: TGTGCCAGCAGCTGGGGAGCGGGGCTGAGTGAG. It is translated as CASSWGAGLSE. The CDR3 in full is CASSWGAGLSEQFF.

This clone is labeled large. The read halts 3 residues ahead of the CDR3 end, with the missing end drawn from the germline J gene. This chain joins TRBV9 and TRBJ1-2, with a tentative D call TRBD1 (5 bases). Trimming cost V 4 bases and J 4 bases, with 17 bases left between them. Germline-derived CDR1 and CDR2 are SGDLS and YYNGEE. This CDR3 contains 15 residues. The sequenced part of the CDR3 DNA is TGTGCCAGCAGCACCCAAGACAGTCCCGGCTATGGC. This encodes CASSTQDSPGYG. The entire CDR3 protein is CASSTQDSPGYGYTF.

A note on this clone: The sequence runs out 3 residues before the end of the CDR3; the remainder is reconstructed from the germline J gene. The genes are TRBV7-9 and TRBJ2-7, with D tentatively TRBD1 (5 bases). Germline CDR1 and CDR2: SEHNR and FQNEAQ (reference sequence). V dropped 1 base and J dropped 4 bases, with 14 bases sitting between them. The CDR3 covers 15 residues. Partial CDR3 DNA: TGTGCCAGCAGCTTAGAGGGCGCCAGGGCTTACGAG. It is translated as CASSLEGARAYE. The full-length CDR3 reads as CASSLEGARAYEQYF. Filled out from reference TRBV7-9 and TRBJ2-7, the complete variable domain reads DTGVSQNPRHKITKRGQNVTFRCDPISEHNRLYWYRQTLGQGPEFLTYFQNEAQLEKSRLLSDRFSAERPKGSFSTLEIQRTEQGDSAMYLCASSLEGARAYEQYFGPGTRLTVT.